This TCR beta chain originates from a study of cytomegalovirus exposure and HLA in healthy donors. This clone has only a few counts. The CDR3 totals 15 residues. Germline V gene data show CDR1 as SEHNR and CDR2 as FQNEAQ (reference sequence). V was cut by 2 bases and J by 5 bases, with 14 bases left in between. It was with 60 Vbeta and 13 Jbeta primers that the PCR ran. This table comes from immunoSEQ multiplex PCR, and its TCRdb copy is limited to in-frame clones, with some not included. The table includes more than 100,000 clones, around 10% detected once. The chain joins TRBV7-9 to TRBJ2-3; perhaps TRBD1 as D (6 bases). The source material was PBMCs. The TCR sequence derives from a woman aged 40-49 years in good health and CMV-seropositive. This CDR3 reads CASSLMGAVVDTQYF. As DNA, the CDR3 is TGTGCCAGCAGCTTAATGGGGGCTGTGGTAGATACGCAGTATTTT.